Presented here are 24 T cell receptor beta chains from one specimen sequenced in a study of patients and donors after allogeneic stem cell transplantation (dated by TCRdb to 2019 to 2021). Libraries came from RT-PCR. Sequenced using a NextSeq 550. TCRdb reanalyzed the raw reads on its own, using fastp at Q25 for trimming and MiXCR for clone calling, and kept in-frame beta chains. Records with the same CDR3 protein are collapsed into one entry carrying the most frequent genes and DNA. This sample lists around 150,000 distinct CDR3 sequences; approximately 31% were detected once. Roughly 3.2% of the sample is taken by the ten largest. The material sequenced was blood, either unsorted or a sorted T cell fraction (not recorded which). Receptors were obtained from a human donor who was either an allogeneic HSCT recipient or a stem cell or donor lymphocyte infusion donor (not recorded which). It is not recorded whose cells these are; they may come from a transplant donor.

V and J are TRBV27 and TRBJ2-1; 8 bases line up with TRBD1. The CDR3 loop spans 12 amino acids. Germline V gene lookup returns CDR1 MNHEY and CDR2 SMNVEV (reference sequence). Trimming removed 6 bases from V and 9 bases from J; junction bases left unmatched: 4. CDR3 in amino acids: CASSDRGGEQFF. The CDR3, as DNA: TGTGCCAGCAGCGACAGGGGCGGTGAGCAGTTCTTC.

At least ten counts were recorded for this clonotype. This sequence joins TRBV4-3 and TRBJ1-3; 7 bases fit TRBD1. V shed 4 bases, J shed 4 bases, and the junction held 4 bases outside the gene matches. The V gene's germline CDR1 is LGHNA and CDR2 YSLEER. The CDR3 contains 14 residues. The CDR3 spells CASSPTGRGNTIYF. For the CDR3, the DNA is TGCGCCAGCAGCCCGACAGGGAGAGGAAACACCATATATTTT.

This clonotype appeared a single time. The chain has TRBV29-1 and TRBJ2-1, with 11 bases matching TRBD2. Germline loops: CDR1 SQVTM, CDR2 ANQGSEA. The CDR3 has 12 residues. With 5 bases clipped from V and 9 bases from J, the junction kept 3 bases outside the gene matches. CDR3 DNA: TGCAGCGTTACTAGCGGGAGCAGTGAGCAGTTCTTC. This sequence encodes CSVTSGSSEQFF.

This clonotype was observed a handful of times. The CDR3 loop is CASGLFGHRGTEAFF. CDR3 in DNA: TGTGCTAGTGGTTTGTTTGGACACCGGGGCACTGAAGCTTTCTTT. The chain combines TRBV12-5 with TRBJ1-1; the D gene is possibly TRBD1 (5 bases). Trimming cost V 2 bases and J 4 bases, with 14 bases left between them. Germline-derived CDR1 and CDR2 are LGHNT and FRNRAP. The CDR3 loop spans 15 amino acids.

This chain uses TRBV6-5 with TRBJ2-3, with D perhaps matching TRBD2 (6 bases). CDR3 length: 14 amino acids. Trimming shortened V by 7 bases and J by 4 bases, and 15 bases separated the two germline ends. Germline CDR1 MNHEY, CDR2 SVGAGI. The CDR3 region is CASTPGLFSDTQYF. For the CDR3, the DNA is TGTGCCAGCACCCCGGGACTTTTTTCAGATACGCAGTATTTT.

The chain has TRBV27 and TRBJ2-7, with no clear D. The CDR3 runs 15 residues. The germline gives CDR1 MNHEY, CDR2 SMNVEV (reference sequence). V was pared by 3 bases and J by 2 bases, with 14 bases between. As DNA, the CDR3 is TGTGCCAGCAGTTTGGGCCGATCTGGGGCCTACGAGCAGTACTTC. Residues: CASSLGRSGAYEQYF.

The chain has TRBV12-3 or TRBV12-4 and TRBJ2-7, with D perhaps matching TRBD1 (5 bases). V dropped 3 bases and J dropped 1 base, with 10 bases sitting between them. This CDR3 spans 14 amino acids. Written as DNA, the CDR3 is TGTGCCAGCAGTTTCGCTCCAGGGTCCTACGAGCAGTACTTC. It encodes CASSFAPGSYEQYF.

The chain links TRBV5-1 to TRBJ2-7; TRBD2 aligns across 14 bases. There are 17 residues in the CDR3. In germline, CDR1 is SGHRS, CDR2 YFSETQ. V was pared by 3 bases and J by 3 bases, with 8 bases of the junction left unmatched. DNA of the CDR3: TGCGCCAGCAGCTCCTTGTGGGGGACTAGCGGGAGCTACGAGCAGTACTTC. Its protein is CASSSLWGTSGSYEQYF.

This clonotype was found a few times. This chain joins TRBV28 and TRBJ1-2, with D unresolved. Trimming removed 5 bases from V and 3 bases from J, with 16 bases in between. The germline V gene encodes CDR1 MDHEN and CDR2 SYDVKM. The CDR3 extends over 15 amino acids. The CDR3 nucleotides read TGTGCCAGCAGTAGCCGGCCCGTTGTCGACTATGGCTACACCTTC. Its translation is CASSSRPVVDYGYTF.

This rearrangement joins TRBV2 to TRBJ1-1, with unresolved D. The ends were cut back, 8 bases at V and 1 base at J, with 5 bases in the middle. This CDR3 comprises 11 residues. Looked up from germline, CDR1 is SNHLY and CDR2 is FYNNEI. CDR3 sequence: CASPGNTEAFF. CDR3 in DNA: TGTGCCAGCCCGGGGAACACTGAAGCTTTCTTT.

The chain has TRBV7-2 and TRBJ1-2; D perhaps matches TRBD1 (6 bases). Trimming removed 5 bases from V and 8 bases from J, with 15 bases in between. The CDR3 loop spans 13 amino acids. From germline, CDR1 is SGHTA and CDR2 FQGNSA. The CDR3 sequence: CASSPNRVGGYTF. In DNA, the CDR3 is TGTGCCAGCAGCCCGAACAGGGTTGGGGGCTACACCTTC.

The J gene is TRBJ2-7, the V gene TRBV4-2; tentatively, D is TRBD1 (5 bases). Germline V gene sequence: CDR1 LGHNA, CDR2 YNFKEQ. This CDR3 spans 13 amino acids. Trimming pared 1 base from V and 7 bases from J, leaving 11 bases between. CDR3 residues: CASSQARVREQYF. CDR3 DNA: TGTGCCAGCAGCCAAGCCAGGGTTCGGGAGCAGTACTTC.

This clonotype was seen a handful of times. CDR3 DNA sequence: TGTGCCAGCAGTGCCATCTCCTACGAGCAGTACTTC. Encoded protein: CASSAISYEQYF. This rearrangement joins TRBV2 to TRBJ2-7; D uncertain. This CDR3 spans 12 amino acids. Germline V gene data show CDR1 as SNHLY and CDR2 as FYNNEI. Trimming removed 4 bases at V and 0 bases at J, with 4 bases between.

This clonotype occurred a few times. This chain connects TRBV18 to TRBJ1-1; no clear D. From germline, CDR1 is KGHSH and CDR2 LQKENI. V lost 2 bases, J lost 1 base, and 14 bases lay in between. CDR3 length equals 16 residues. The CDR3 region is CASSPSAGMENTEAFF. In DNA, the CDR3 is TGTGCCAGCTCACCAAGTGCCGGGATGGAGAACACTGAAGCTTTCTTT.

The rearrangement joins TRBV12-3 or TRBV12-4 to TRBJ1-1; D may be TRBD1 (6 bases). This CDR3 region has 14 residues. V was pared by 2 bases and J by 1 base, with 8 bases between. CDR3 bases: TGTGCCAGCAGTTTATCCAGGGGGAACACTGAAGCTTTCTTT. Residues: CASSLSRGNTEAFF.

The V gene is TRBV12-3 or TRBV12-4, the J gene TRBJ1-2, with TRBD1 matching 7 bases. The CDR3 extends over 13 amino acids. The V gene end was trimmed by 5 bases and the J gene end by 5 bases; junction bases not matched to a gene: 5. The CDR3 DNA is TGTGCCAGCAGTCCACAGGGGCATTATGGCTACACCTTC. It is translated as CASSPQGHYGYTF.

The CDR3 bases are TGCAGTGCTCCCTTTGTATTAGCGGGAAGTGTTGCAGATACGCAGTATTTT. Translation gives CSAPFVLAGSVADTQYF. The gene calls are TRBV20-1 and TRBJ2-3; 8 nucleotides align to TRBD2. The CDR3 runs 17 residues. Germline CDR1 reads DFQATT; CDR2 reads SNEGSKA (reference sequence). The V and J ends lost 5 bases and 4 bases, in that order; junction bases with no gene match: 17.

This clonotype has just a few counts. This rearrangement joins TRBV7-2 to TRBJ1-2, with a possible D match to TRBD1 (6 bases). Germline V gene lookup returns CDR1 SGHTA and CDR2 FQGNSA. CDR3 length: 13 residues. Trimming stripped 6 bases from V and 1 base from J, with 9 bases between. The CDR3 reads CASRKGGNYGYTF. For the CDR3, the DNA is TGTGCCAGCAGAAAGGGGGGTAACTATGGCTACACCTTC.

V and J are TRBV10-3 and TRBJ2-7; 9 bases map to TRBD2. Trimming cost V 8 bases and J 3 bases; bases outside gene matches: 5. This CDR3 comprises 13 residues. Germline V CDR1 and CDR2: ENHRY, SYGVKD. The CDR3 sequence is CAIRLAEDYEQYF. For the CDR3, the DNA is TGTGCCATCCGACTAGCGGAGGACTACGAGCAGTACTTC.

This chain uses TRBV5-1 with TRBJ2-1; D is unresolved. Germline V CDR1 and CDR2: SGHRS, YFSETQ. The CDR3 loop spans 11 amino acids. V was pared by 5 bases and J by 8 bases, with 8 bases between. CDR3 protein: CASRLVYEQFF. The CDR3 DNA reads as TGCGCCAGCAGGCTTGTTTATGAGCAGTTCTTC. Together with reference TRBV5-1 and TRBJ2-1, the CDR3 gives the full variable domain: KAGVTQTPRYLIKTRGQQVTLSCSPISGHRSVSWYQQTPGQGLQFLFEYFSETQRNKGNFPGRFSGRQFSNSRSEMNVSTLELGDSALYLCASRLVYEQFFGPGTRLTVL.

This clonotype was picked up a small number of times. This chain uses TRBV7-2 with TRBJ2-2; D may correspond to TRBD1 or TRBD2 (5 bases each). The ends were cut back, 2 bases at V and 0 bases at J, with 13 bases in the middle. The CDR3 consists of 17 residues. CDR1 SGHTA and CDR2 FQGNSA come from the germline V gene. CDR3 nucleotides: TGTGCCAGCAGCTTAAGGGGCACGGGAACGAACACCGGGGAGCTGTTTTTT. As protein: CASSLRGTGTNTGELFF.

This clonotype was seen more than once but under ten times. The CDR3 region is CASSLPEGAGSGNTIYF. In nucleotides, the CDR3 is TGTGCCAGCAGCTTGCCAGAGGGGGCAGGTTCCGGAAACACCATATATTTT. The chain combines TRBV7-9 with TRBJ1-3; the match to TRBD1 covers 7 bases. V lost 3 bases and J lost 4; bases outside the gene matches: 12. This CDR3 is 17 amino acids long. Germline-derived CDR1 and CDR2 are SEHNR and FQNEAQ (reference sequence).

This clonotype was counted a few times. This chain connects TRBV11-2 to TRBJ1-2; D gene uncertain. Trimming took 5 bases from V and 8 from J, leaving 18 bases between them. The CDR3 is made up of 14 amino acids. Germline-derived CDR1 and CDR2 are SGHAT and FQNNGV. The DNA of the CDR3 is TGTGCCAGCAGCCCTAGACTCTCCCCGGGCGGCTACACCTTC. Its protein is CASSPRLSPGGYTF.

This clonotype was seen a handful of times. The CDR3 DNA reads as TGTGCCAGCAGGGATGGGACTTCGAACACCGGGGAGCTGTTTTTT. This codes for CASRDGTSNTGELFF. The J gene is TRBJ2-2, the V gene TRBV9, with a tentative D call TRBD2 (6 bases). From germline, CDR1 is SGDLS and CDR2 YYNGEE. The V gene lost 5 bases and the J gene lost 0 bases, with 11 bases spanning the gap. The CDR3 runs to 15 residues.